Following are 4 T cell receptor beta chains from one sample sequenced in a study of long-term antiretroviral therapy in people with HIV (dated by TCRdb to the early 2020s). Sequencing of the TRB variable region was done with the immunoSEQ hsTCRB v3.0 assay at survey level resolution. The immuneACCESS repertoire file appears here via TCRdb, limited to in-frame rearrangements. These files lack a portion of the clones; in checked studies, under half of the deficit traces to unresolved V genes, and the cause of the others is not known. A total of 16,000 or so clones appear in this sample, about 88% of them only once. The ten largest clones represent over 4.5% of the sample. Sequenced material: unsorted PBMCs, taken 0.5 years after starting antiretroviral therapy. The receptors were sampled from a woman aged 40 to 55 with HIV.

The chain combines TRBV6-5 with TRBJ2-7; 8 nucleotides match TRBD1. In germline, CDR1 is MNHEY, CDR2 SVGAGI. The CDR3 runs to 14 residues. Trimming took 2 bases from V and 2 from J; bases not matched to a gene: 2. The DNA of the CDR3 is TGTGCCAGCAGTTACGGGACAGGTCCCTACGAGCAGTACTTC. Translating it yields CASSYGTGPYEQYF.

V is TRBV18 and J is TRBJ2-3; a weak D match, TRBD2 (5 bases). The CDR3 consists of 19 residues. Germline assignment: CDR1 KGHSH and CDR2 LQKENI. V was clipped by 3 bases and J by 0 bases, with 22 bases between them. The CDR3 spells CASSPRRGTTRTSTDTQYF. DNA for the CDR3: TGTGCCAGCTCACCCCGCAGAGGCACTACTAGGACTAGCACAGATACGCAGTATTTT.

The count of this clone is one. This chain uses TRBV4-2 with TRBJ2-7; D gene ambiguous. The CDR3 covers 13 residues. Trimming left V 0 bases short and J 5 bases short, with 8 bases between. The germline CDR1 and CDR2 sequences are LGHNA and YNFKEQ. The CDR3 nucleotides are TGTGCCAGCAGCCAAGATTTTTTCAACGAGCAGTACTTC. Amino acids: CASSQDFFNEQYF.

This CDR3 reads CASSQDASSNTGELFF. The CDR3 DNA sequence: TGTGCCAGCAGCCAAGATGCTAGCTCGAACACCGGGGAGCTGTTTTTT. The chain combines TRBV4-2 with TRBJ2-2, with a possible D match to TRBD2 (5 bases). In germline, CDR1 is LGHNA, CDR2 YNFKEQ. CDR3 length: 16 amino acids. V lost 0 bases and J 0 bases, leaving 8 bases between the germline ends.